The clone carrying this T cell receptor beta chain was seen a handful of times. Its antigen remains unidentified. A 5'RACE reaction primed in the constant segment made cDNA libraries of TCR alpha and TCR beta, and these carried sample barcodes and UMIs. TCRdb passed the 5' RACE reads through MiXCR, listing each CDR3 protein once. This sample has approximately 300,000 distinct CDR3 sequences; 15% to 20% occur once, and the top ten carry 22%. The entry originates in a study of T-cell memory formation after mild COVID-19. Turning to the study itself: Clusters were largely donor specific.

The germline gives CDR1 MNHNY, CDR2 SVGAGI (reference sequence). The V end was cut by 5 bases, the J end by 9 bases, with 8 bases between. The CDR3 consists of 11 residues. Findings of the study overall: Detection of some responders pre-infection suggested pre-existing cross-reactive memory T cells participated.

Source material: PBMCs or a T cell subset sorted from them (not recorded which). The TCR originated in a man aged 18 to 30 who had mild COVID-19 (a few samples of this study predate the infection). Cell type and time point are not known. V gene TRBV6-6 combines with J gene TRBJ2-1, with D perhaps matching TRBD1 (6 bases). The CDR3 spells CASSTGSEQFF. The CDR3 region has the DNA TGTGCCAGCAGTACAGGGAGTGAGCAGTTCTTC.